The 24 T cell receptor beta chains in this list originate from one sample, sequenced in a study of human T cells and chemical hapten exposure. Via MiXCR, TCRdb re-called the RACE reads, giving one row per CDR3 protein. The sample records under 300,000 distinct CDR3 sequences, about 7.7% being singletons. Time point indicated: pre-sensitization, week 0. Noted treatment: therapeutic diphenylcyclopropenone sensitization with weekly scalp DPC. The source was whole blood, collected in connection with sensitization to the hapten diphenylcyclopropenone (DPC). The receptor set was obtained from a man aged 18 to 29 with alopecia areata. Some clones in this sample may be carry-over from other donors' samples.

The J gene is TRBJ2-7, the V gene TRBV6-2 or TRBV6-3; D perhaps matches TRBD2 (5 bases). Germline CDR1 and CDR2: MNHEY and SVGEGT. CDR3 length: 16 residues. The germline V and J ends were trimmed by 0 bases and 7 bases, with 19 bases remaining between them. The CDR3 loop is CASSYSSPRGKQEQYV. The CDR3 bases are TGTGCCAGCAGTTACTCGAGCCCTCGGGGTAAGCAGGAGCAGTACGTC.

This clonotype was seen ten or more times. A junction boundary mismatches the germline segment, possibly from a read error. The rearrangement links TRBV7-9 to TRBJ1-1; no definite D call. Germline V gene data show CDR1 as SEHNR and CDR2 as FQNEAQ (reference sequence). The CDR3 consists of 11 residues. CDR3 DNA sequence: TGTGCCAGCAGCTTAGGCTTCAGGCCGCTATGG. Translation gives CASSLGFRPLW.

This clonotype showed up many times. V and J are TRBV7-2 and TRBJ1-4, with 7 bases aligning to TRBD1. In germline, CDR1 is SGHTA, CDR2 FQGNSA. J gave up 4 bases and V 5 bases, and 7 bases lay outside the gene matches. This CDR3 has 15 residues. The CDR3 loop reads CASSPYRGYNEKLFF. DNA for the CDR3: TGTGCCAGCAGCCCCTACAGGGGCTATAATGAAAAACTGTTTTTT.

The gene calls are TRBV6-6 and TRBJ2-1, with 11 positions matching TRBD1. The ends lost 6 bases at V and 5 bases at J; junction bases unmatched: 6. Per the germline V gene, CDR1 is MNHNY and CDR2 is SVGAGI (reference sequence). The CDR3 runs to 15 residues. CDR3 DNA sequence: TGTGCCAGCAGAATACCGGGACAGGGGGACAATGAGCAGTTCTTC. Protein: CASRIPGQGDNEQFF.

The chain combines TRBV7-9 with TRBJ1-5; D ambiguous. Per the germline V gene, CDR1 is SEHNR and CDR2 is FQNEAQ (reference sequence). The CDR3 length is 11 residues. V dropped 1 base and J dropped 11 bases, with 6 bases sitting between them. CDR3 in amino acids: CASSLGEAQHF. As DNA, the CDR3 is TGTGCCAGCAGCTTAGGGGAGGCCCAGCATTTT. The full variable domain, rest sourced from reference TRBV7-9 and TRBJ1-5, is DTGVSQNPRHKITKRGQNVTFRCDPISEHNRLYWYRQTLGQGPEFLTYFQNEAQLEKSRLLSDRFSAERPKGSFSTLEIQRTEQGDSAMYLCASSLGEAQHFGDGTRLSIL.

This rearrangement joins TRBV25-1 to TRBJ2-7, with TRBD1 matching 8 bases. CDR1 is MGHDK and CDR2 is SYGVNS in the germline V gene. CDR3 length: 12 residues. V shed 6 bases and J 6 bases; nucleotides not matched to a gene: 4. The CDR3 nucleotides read TGTGCCAGCAGGGACAGGGCGGCCGAGCAGTACGTC. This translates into CASRDRAAEQYV.

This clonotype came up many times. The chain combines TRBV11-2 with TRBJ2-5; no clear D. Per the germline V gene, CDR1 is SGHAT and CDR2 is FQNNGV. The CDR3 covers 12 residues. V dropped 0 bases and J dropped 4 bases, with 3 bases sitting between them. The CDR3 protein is CASSLDRETQYF. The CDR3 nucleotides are TGTGCCAGCAGCTTAGATCGAGAGACCCAGTACTTC.

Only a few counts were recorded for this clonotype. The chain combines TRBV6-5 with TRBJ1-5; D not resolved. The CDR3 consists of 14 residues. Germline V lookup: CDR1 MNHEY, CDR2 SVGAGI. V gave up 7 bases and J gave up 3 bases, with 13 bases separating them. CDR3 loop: CASNPVGYNQPQHF. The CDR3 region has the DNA TGTGCCAGCAATCCGGTGGGCTACAATCAGCCCCAGCATTTT.

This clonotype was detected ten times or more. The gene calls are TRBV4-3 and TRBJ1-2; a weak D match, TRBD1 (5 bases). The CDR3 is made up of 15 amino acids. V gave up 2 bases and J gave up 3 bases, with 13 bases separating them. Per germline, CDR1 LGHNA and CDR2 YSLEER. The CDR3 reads CASSQTTRGYYGYTF. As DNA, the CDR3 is TGCGCCAGCAGCCAAACGACACGGGGGTACTATGGCTACACCTTC.

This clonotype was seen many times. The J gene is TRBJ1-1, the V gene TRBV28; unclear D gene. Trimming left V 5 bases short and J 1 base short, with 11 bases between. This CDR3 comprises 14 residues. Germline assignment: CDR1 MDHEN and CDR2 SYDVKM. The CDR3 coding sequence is TGTGCCAGCAGTCTTACGGAGGCGAACACTGAAGCTTTCTTT. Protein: CASSLTEANTEAFF.

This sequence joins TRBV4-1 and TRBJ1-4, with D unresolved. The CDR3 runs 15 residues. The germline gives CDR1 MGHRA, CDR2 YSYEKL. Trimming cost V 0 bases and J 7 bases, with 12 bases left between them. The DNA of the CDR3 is TGCGCCAGCAGCCAAGATCCTACGGGCTCTGAAAAACTGTTTTTT. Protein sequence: CASSQDPTGSEKLFF.

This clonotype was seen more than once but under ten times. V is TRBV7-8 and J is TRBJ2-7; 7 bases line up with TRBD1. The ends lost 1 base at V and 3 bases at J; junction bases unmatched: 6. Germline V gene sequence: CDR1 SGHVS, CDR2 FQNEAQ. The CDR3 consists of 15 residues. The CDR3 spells CASSLEGAGGYEQYV. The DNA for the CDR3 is TGTGCCAGCAGCTTAGAAGGGGCAGGGGGCTACGAGCAGTACGTC.

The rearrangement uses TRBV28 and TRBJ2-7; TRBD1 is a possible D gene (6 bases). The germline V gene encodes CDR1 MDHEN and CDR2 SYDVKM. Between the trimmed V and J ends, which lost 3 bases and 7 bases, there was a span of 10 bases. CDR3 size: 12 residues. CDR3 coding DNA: TGTGCCAGCAGTTTGAACAGGGTGGAGCAGTACGTC. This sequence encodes CASSLNRVEQYV.

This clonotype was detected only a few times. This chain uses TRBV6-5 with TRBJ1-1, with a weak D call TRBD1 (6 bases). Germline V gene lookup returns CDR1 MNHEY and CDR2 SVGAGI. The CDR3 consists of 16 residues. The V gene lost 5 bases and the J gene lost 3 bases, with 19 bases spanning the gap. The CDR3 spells CASSPPGGGRYTEAFF. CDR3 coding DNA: TGTGCCAGCAGTCCTCCGGGGGGGGGCAGATACACTGAAGCTTTCTTT.

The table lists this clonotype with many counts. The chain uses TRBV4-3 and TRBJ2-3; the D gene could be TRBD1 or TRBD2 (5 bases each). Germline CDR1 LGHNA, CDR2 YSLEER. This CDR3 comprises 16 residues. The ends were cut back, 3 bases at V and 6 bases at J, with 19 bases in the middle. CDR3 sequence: CASSQDRDGTRDTQYF. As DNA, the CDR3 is TGCGCCAGCAGCCAGGACCGGGACGGAACAAGGGATACGCAGTATTTT.

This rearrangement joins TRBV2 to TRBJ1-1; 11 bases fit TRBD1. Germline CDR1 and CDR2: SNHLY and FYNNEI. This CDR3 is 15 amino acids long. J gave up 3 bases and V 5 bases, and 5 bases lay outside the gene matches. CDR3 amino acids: CASSPDRGLDTEAFF. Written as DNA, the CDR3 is TGTGCCAGCAGTCCGGACAGGGGGCTAGACACTGAAGCTTTCTTT.

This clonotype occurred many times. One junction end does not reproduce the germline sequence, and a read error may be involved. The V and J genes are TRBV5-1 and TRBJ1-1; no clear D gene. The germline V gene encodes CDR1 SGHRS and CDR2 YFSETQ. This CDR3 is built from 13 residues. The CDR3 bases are TGTGCCAGCAGTCCCGGGGTTAACACTGAAGCTTTCTTT. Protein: CASSPGVNTEAFF.

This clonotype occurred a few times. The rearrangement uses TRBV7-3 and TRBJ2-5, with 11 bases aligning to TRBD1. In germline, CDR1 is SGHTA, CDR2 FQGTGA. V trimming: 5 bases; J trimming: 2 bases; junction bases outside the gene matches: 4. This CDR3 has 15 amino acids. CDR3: CASSGTGGSQETQYF. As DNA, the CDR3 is TGTGCCAGCAGCGGGACAGGGGGTAGTCAAGAGACCCAGTACTTC.

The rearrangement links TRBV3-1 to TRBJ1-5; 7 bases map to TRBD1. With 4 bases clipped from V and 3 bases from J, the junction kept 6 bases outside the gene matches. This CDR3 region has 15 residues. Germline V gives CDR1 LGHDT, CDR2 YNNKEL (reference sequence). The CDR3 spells CASSRGQQVNQPQHF. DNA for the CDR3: TGTGCCAGCAGCCGGGGACAGCAAGTCAATCAGCCCCAGCATTTT.

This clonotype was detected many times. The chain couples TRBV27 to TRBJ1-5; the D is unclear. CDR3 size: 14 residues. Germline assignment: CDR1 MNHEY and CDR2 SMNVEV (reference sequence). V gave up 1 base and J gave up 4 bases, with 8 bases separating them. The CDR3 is CASSLYGRNQPQHF. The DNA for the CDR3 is TGTGCCAGCAGTTTATATGGCAGGAATCAGCCCCAGCATTTT.

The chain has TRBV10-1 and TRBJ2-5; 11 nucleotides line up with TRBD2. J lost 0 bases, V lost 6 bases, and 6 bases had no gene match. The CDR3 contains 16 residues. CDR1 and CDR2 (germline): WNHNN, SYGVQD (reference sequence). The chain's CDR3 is CASSQTSGVYQETQYF. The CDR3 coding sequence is TGCGCCAGCAGCCAGACTAGCGGGGTGTACCAAGAGACCCAGTACTTC.

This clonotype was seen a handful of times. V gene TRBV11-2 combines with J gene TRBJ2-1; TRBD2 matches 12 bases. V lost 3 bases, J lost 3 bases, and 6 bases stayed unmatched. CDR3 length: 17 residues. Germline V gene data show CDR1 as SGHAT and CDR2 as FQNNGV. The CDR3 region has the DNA TGTGCCAGCAGCTTTCTAGCGGGGGGGGTAAACTACAATGAGCAGTTCTTC. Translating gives CASSFLAGGVNYNEQFF.

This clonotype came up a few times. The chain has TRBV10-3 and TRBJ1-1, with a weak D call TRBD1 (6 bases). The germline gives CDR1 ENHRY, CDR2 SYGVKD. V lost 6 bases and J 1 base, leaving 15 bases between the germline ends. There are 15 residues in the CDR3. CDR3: CAIRNREFGNTEAFF. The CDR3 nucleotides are TGTGCCATCAGAAACAGGGAATTCGGGAACACTGAAGCTTTCTTT.

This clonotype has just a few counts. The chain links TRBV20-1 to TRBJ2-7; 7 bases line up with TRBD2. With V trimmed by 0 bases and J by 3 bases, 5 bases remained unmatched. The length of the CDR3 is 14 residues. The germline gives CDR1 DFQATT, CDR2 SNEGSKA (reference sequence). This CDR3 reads CSARDRPSGYEQYF. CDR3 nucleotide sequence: TGCAGTGCTAGAGATAGGCCTAGCGGCTACGAGCAGTACTTC.